This TCR beta chain was captured in a study of shared clonotypes between healthy human individuals. Study-level background: CD4 naive and CD4 memory each took three plates per donor, while CD8 naive took two and CD8 memory one.

From germline, CDR1 is PRHDT and CDR2 FYEKMQ (reference sequence). Trimming pared 3 bases from V and 6 bases from J, leaving 14 bases between. The CDR3 spans 15 residues. Details on this clone: Antigen: not known.

General study points: In four donors, about 5% of naive CD4 clonotypes appeared in common.

The authors divided CD4+ cells into CD45RA+ naive and CD45RA-negative memory subsets. Original processing notes: For the immunoSEQ data, sequences were junction-only without quality scores, so filtering differed. Assay: immunoSEQ multiplex PCR; the TCRdb copy retains only in-frame clones and omits some. V and J calls and clone size are as listed in that table; D and trimming were resolved from the DNA. The sample carries approximately 2.5 million clones, 93% recorded once. The sequence came from a man between 18 and 35 years old in good health. Some clones in this sample may be carry-over from other donors' samples. The V gene is TRBV13, the J gene TRBJ2-2; D might be TRBD1 (6 bases). Material for sequencing was naive CD4+ T cells from PBMCs. Noted subset: CD45RA+ positively selected. The CDR3 region is CASSLDQGLPGELFF. CDR3 in DNA: TGTGCCAGCAGCTTGGACCAGGGGTTGCCCGGGGAGCTGTTTTTT.